The 30 T cell receptor beta chains below were found in one sample sequenced in a study of T cells in Graves' hyperthyroidism and ophthalmopathy. It was RNA transcripts that yielded the amplified TCR beta CDR3 regions. The study used the HTBI primer set for a first-round RT-PCR of the TCR CDR3. TCRdb recomputed calls from the multiplex PCR reads with MiXCR, one row per CDR3 protein. This table has hundreds of thousands of distinct CDR3 sequences, around 16% appearing once. Sequenced material: blood. The receptor set was obtained from a woman aged 18 to 35 with Graves' hyperthyroidism.

The sample holds many counts of this clonotype. The V and J genes are TRBV5-5 and TRBJ2-1; 7 bases are a match to TRBD2. There are 14 residues in the CDR3. Germline-derived CDR1 and CDR2 are SGHKS and YYEKEE (reference sequence). Germline trimming cut 4 bases from V and 6 bases from J; bases unmatched to any gene: 7. The CDR3 loop is CASSPASGFNEQFF. The CDR3 coding sequence is TGTGCCAGCAGCCCCGCTAGCGGATTCAATGAGCAGTTCTTC. Supplemented by reference TRBV5-5 and TRBJ2-1, the full variable domain reads DAGVTQSPTHLIKTRGQQVTLRCSPISGHKSVSWYQQVLGQGPQFIFQYYEKEERGRGNFPDRFSARQFPNYSSELNVNALLLGDSALYLCASSPASGFNEQFFGPGTRLTVL.

As concerns this clonotype: A single base separates this from a much larger clone, so it may be a read error. The chain employs TRBV19 and TRBJ1-2; D perhaps matches TRBD1 (6 bases). The CDR3 runs 13 residues. Per the germline V gene, CDR1 is LNHDA and CDR2 is SQIVND (reference sequence). CDR3 sequence: CASEQGPGYRYTF. The CDR3 coding sequence is TGTGCCAGCGAACAGGGCCCGGGCTATCGCTACACCTTC. The whole variable domain, remainder taken from reference TRBV19 and TRBJ1-2, is DGGITQSPKYLFRKEGQNVTLSCEQNLNHDAMYWYRQDPGQGLRLIYYSQIVNDFQKGDIAEGYSVSREKKESFPLTVTSAQKNPTAFYLCASEQGPGYRYTFGSGTRLTVV.

This clonotype came up many times. This chain links TRBV20-1 with TRBJ1-2; D is perhaps TRBD1 (5 bases). Germline loops: CDR1 DFQATT, CDR2 SNEGSKA (reference sequence). V lost 5 bases and J lost 1, with 11 bases in between. The CDR3 is made up of 13 amino acids. CDR3 nucleotide sequence: TGCAGTGCTGACAGTCCGTTTAACTATGGCTACACCTTC. Amino acids: CSADSPFNYGYTF.

This clonotype has only a few counts. The chain has TRBV7-9 and TRBJ2-7; TRBD2 matches at 9 bases. The CDR3 length is 17 residues. Per germline, CDR1 SEHNR and CDR2 FQNEAQ (reference sequence). V dropped 1 base and J dropped 1; count of bases not matched to a gene: 8. CDR3 amino acids: CASSLGGGGARSYEQYF. DNA of the CDR3: TGTGCCAGCAGCTTAGGAGGCGGGGGGGCCAGGTCCTACGAGCAGTACTTC. Drawing the rest from reference TRBV7-9 and TRBJ2-7, the complete variable domain is DTGVSQNPRHKITKRGQNVTFRCDPISEHNRLYWYRQTLGQGPEFLTYFQNEAQLEKSRLLSDRFSAERPKGSFSTLEIQRTEQGDSAMYLCASSLGGGGARSYEQYFGPGTRLTVT.

In its sample, this clonotype was seen many times. V gene TRBV2 combines with J gene TRBJ2-3; the D gene is possibly TRBD2 (6 bases). The CDR3 contains 16 residues. Germline-derived CDR1 and CDR2 are SNHLY and FYNNEI. Trimming took off 6 bases at V and 2 bases at J, with 18 bases between the two ends. The DNA of the CDR3 is TGTGCCAGCAGGGATTTAATGGCGGGGTACACAGATACGCAGTATTTT. Translation gives CASRDLMAGYTDTQYF.

The chain carries TRBV9 and TRBJ2-1; 10 bases fit TRBD1. Germline CDR1 and CDR2: SGDLS and YYNGEE. J was trimmed by 8 bases and V by 3 bases; bases with no gene match: 5. The CDR3 runs 14 residues. This CDR3 reads CASSDRDRGDEQFF. The CDR3 DNA reads TGTGCCAGCAGCGACCGGGACAGGGGTGATGAGCAGTTCTTC.

Many counts were recorded for this clonotype. This rearrangement joins TRBV7-2 to TRBJ2-1, with 7 bases fitting TRBD1. Germline-derived CDR1 and CDR2 are SGHTA and FQGNSA. The CDR3 runs to 13 residues. Unmatched junction bases numbered 8, after V lost 1 base and J lost 14 bases. CDR3 region: CASSLGPKQGKFF. The CDR3, as DNA: TGTGCCAGCAGCTTAGGACCGAAACAGGGGAAGTTCTTC. Filled out from reference TRBV7-2 and TRBJ2-1, the complete variable domain reads GAGVSQSPSNKVTEKGKDVELRCDPISGHTALYWYRQSLGQGLEFLIYFQGNSAPDKSGLPSDRFSAERTGGSVSTLTIQRTQQEDSAVYLCASSLGPKQGKFFGPGTRLTVL.

The chain is built from TRBV18 and TRBJ2-3; D unresolved. Trimming removed 3 bases at V and 5 bases at J, with 6 bases between. The CDR3 sequence is 12 residues long. Germline V gene lookup returns CDR1 KGHSH and CDR2 LQKENI. CDR3 in amino acids: CASSPSIDTQYF. The CDR3 region has the DNA TGTGCCAGCTCACCGAGTATAGATACGCAGTATTTT.

This clonotype showed up just a few times. The rearrangement links TRBV19 to TRBJ1-5; 10 bases are shared with TRBD1. Germline loops: CDR1 LNHDA, CDR2 SQIVND (reference sequence). With 2 bases clipped from V and 6 bases from J, the junction kept 13 bases outside the gene matches. The CDR3 has 18 residues. The CDR3 coding sequence is TGTGCCAGTAGTATATCCCGTCCGGACAGGGGGGAACCTCAGCCCCAGCATTTT. It codes for CASSISRPDRGEPQPQHF.

The table lists this clonotype with a few counts. The gene calls are TRBV5-8 and TRBJ2-3; the match to TRBD1 covers 9 bases. The CDR3 spans 18 residues. V trimming: 7 bases; J trimming: 2 bases; junction bases outside the gene matches: 17. CDR1 and CDR2 (germline): SGHTS, YDEGEE. CDR3 sequence reads: CASWKGTGSGTTTDTQYF. The DNA for the CDR3 is TGTGCCAGCTGGAAGGGGACAGGGAGCGGGACTACCACAGATACGCAGTATTTT.

This clonotype appeared many times. The CDR3 region has the DNA TGTGCCAGCAGCGTATCAGGTAGCAATCAGCCCCAGCATTTT. Encoded protein: CASSVSGSNQPQHF. This chain connects TRBV9 to TRBJ1-5, with D uncertain. The V end was cut by 1 base, the J end by 0 bases, with 5 bases between. This CDR3 has 14 amino acids. The V gene's germline CDR1 is SGDLS and CDR2 YYNGEE.

The chain is built from TRBV20-1 and TRBJ1-4, with D possibly matching TRBD1 (6 bases). The V end lost 1 base, the J end lost 6 bases, and 9 bases lay between the germline ends. CDR1 is DFQATT and CDR2 is SNEGSKA in the germline V gene (reference sequence). This CDR3 comprises 13 residues. The CDR3 nucleotides read TGCAGTGCTAGAGGGGCAGGGGATGAAAAACTGTTTTTT. Translation: CSARGAGDEKLFF.

This clonotype was seen repeatedly, ten times or more. The chain recombines TRBV12-5 with TRBJ2-7; D gene ambiguous. CDR1 and CDR2 (germline): LGHNT, FRNRAP. The CDR3 loop spans 14 amino acids. V lost 7 bases and J lost 5, with 18 bases in between. CDR3 in DNA: TGTGCTAGTGCCCCTTTCGGCAGGAGCCACGAGCAGTACTTC. Amino acids: CASAPFGRSHEQYF.

This clonotype was picked up many times. For the CDR3, the DNA is TGTGCCAGCAGCCTCCGGTCCGGTTCCAATCAGCCCCAGCATTTT. Translating it yields CASSLRSGSNQPQHF. This sequence joins TRBV3-1 and TRBJ1-5, with D unresolved. CDR3 length equals 15 residues. Germline V gene lookup returns CDR1 LGHDT and CDR2 YNNKEL (reference sequence). The V end lost 4 bases, the J end lost 3 bases, and 13 bases lay between the germline ends.

This clonotype was observed at least ten times. The V and J genes are TRBV7-8 and TRBJ2-1, with TRBD1 matching 10 bases. From germline, CDR1 is SGHVS and CDR2 FQNEAQ. The CDR3 extends over 16 amino acids. The junction had 5 bases not matched to a gene; V was cut back by 5 bases and J by 1 base. This CDR3 is CASSAGTGVSYNEQFF. In nucleotides, the CDR3 is TGTGCCAGCAGCGCCGGGACAGGGGTATCCTACAATGAGCAGTTCTTC.

Details on this clonotype: A much larger clone differs from this one at a single base, so this may be a read error. The chain carries TRBV30 and TRBJ2-1; D is ambiguous. The germline CDR1 and CDR2 sequences are GTSNPN and SVGIG (reference sequence). The CDR3 is 12 amino acids. The CDR3: CAWSRFNNERFF. The CDR3 bases are TGTGCCTGGAGTAGGTTCAACAATGAGCGGTTCTTC.

The V gene is TRBV13, the J gene TRBJ1-4, with D maybe TRBD1 (6 bases). This CDR3 has 15 amino acids. V was trimmed by 4 bases and J by 3 bases, leaving 12 bases between them. Per germline, CDR1 PRHDT and CDR2 FYEKMQ (reference sequence). In DNA form, the CDR3 reads TGTGCCAGCAGCTACCGGACAGAGTCTAATGAAAAACTGTTTTTT. The encoded protein is CASSYRTESNEKLFF.

This clonotype came up many times. V usage is TRBV30 and J usage is TRBJ1-2, with 9 bases aligning to TRBD1. J was trimmed by 5 bases and V by 1 base; bases with no gene match: 11. There are 16 residues in the CDR3. The germline gives CDR1 GTSNPN, CDR2 SVGIG (reference sequence). DNA for the CDR3: TGTGCCTGGAGTGACATCATACAGGGGGCTATTTATGGCTACACCTTC. Its protein is CAWSDIIQGAIYGYTF.

The chain combines TRBV7-6 with TRBJ2-1; D possibly corresponds to TRBD1 (5 bases). Trimming shortened V by 2 bases and J by 5 bases, and 13 bases separated the two germline ends. The CDR3 has 15 residues. Germline CDR1 is SGHVS and CDR2 is FNYEAQ. Here the CDR3 DNA reads TGTGCCAGCAGCTTAACCCCAGGGTCCCACAATGAGCAGTTCTTC. It yields the protein CASSLTPGSHNEQFF.

The genes are TRBV12-3 or TRBV12-4 and TRBJ1-1; TRBD1 agrees at 10 bases. Unmatched junction bases numbered 7, after V lost 4 bases and J lost 8 bases. The CDR3 loop spans 14 amino acids. The CDR3 region has the DNA TGTGCCAGCAGTTCGACAGGGGGCAGCCCAGAAGCTTTCTTT. Its translation: CASSSTGGSPEAFF.

This clonotype has ten or more counts. This sequence joins TRBV3-1 and TRBJ2-7, with 9 bases aligning to TRBD2. Looked up from germline, CDR1 is LGHDT and CDR2 is YNNKEL (reference sequence). Losses at the gene ends were 2 bases for V and 3 bases for J; bases not matched to a gene: 8. The length of the CDR3 is 16 residues. CDR3 in amino acids: CASSQIVLAGLYEQYF. CDR3 nucleotide sequence: TGTGCCAGCAGCCAAATAGTACTAGCGGGCCTCTACGAGCAGTACTTC.

Only a few counts were recorded for this clonotype. The chain employs TRBV5-4 and TRBJ2-1, with D possibly matching TRBD2 (6 bases). Trimming left V 1 base short and J 0 bases short, with 17 bases between. Germline CDR1 and CDR2: SGHNT and YYREEE (reference sequence). This CDR3 comprises 18 residues. CDR3 residues: CASSLTAGPLSSYNEQFF. As DNA, the CDR3 is TGTGCCAGCAGCTTGACCGCGGGACCCCTCAGCTCCTACAATGAGCAGTTCTTC.

This clonotype has ten or more counts. The rearrangement joins TRBV11-3 to TRBJ2-5; TRBD1 matches 7 bases. This CDR3 contains 15 residues. V lost 2 bases, J lost 2 bases, and 5 bases stayed unmatched. Germline CDR1 and CDR2: SGHNT and YENEEA. The CDR3 DNA sequence: TGTGCCAGCAGCTTACGAGACAGGGTTCAAGAGACCCAGTACTTC. Translation gives CASSLRDRVQETQYF.

The chain couples TRBV6-5 to TRBJ2-7, with D maybe TRBD1 (6 bases). The CDR3 is made up of 15 amino acids. The V and J ends lost 4 bases and 0 bases respectively, with 13 bases between them. CDR1 MNHEY and CDR2 SVGAGI come from the germline V gene. CDR3 sequence (DNA): TGTGCCAGCAGTTCGCCGACAGGAAGCTCCTACGAGCAGTACTTC. Protein sequence: CASSSPTGSSYEQYF.

V and J are TRBV11-2 and TRBJ2-1; D gene unclear. Trimming cost V 5 bases and J 0 bases, with 14 bases left between them. The CDR3 consists of 16 residues. Germline V gene sequence: CDR1 SGHAT, CDR2 FQNNGV. The CDR3 loop reads CASSPGIRSSYNEQFF. CDR3 nucleotides: TGTGCCAGCAGCCCTGGTATTCGGAGCTCCTACAATGAGCAGTTCTTC.

Ten or more counts support this clonotype. V and J are TRBV11-2 and TRBJ1-1; D uncertain. V lost 5 bases and J 1 base, leaving 8 bases between the germline ends. Per germline, CDR1 SGHAT and CDR2 FQNNGV. CDR3 length: 13 residues. DNA for the CDR3: TGTGCCAGCAGCGCAATGAGGAACACTGAAGCTTTCTTT. It yields the protein CASSAMRNTEAFF. The full variable domain, in which reference TRBV11-2 and TRBJ1-1 provide the parts outside the CDR3, is EAGVAQSPRYKIIEKRQSVAFWCNPISGHATLYWYQQILGQGPKLLIQFQNNGVVDDSQLPKDRFSAERLKGVDSTLKIQPAKLEDSAVYLCASSAMRNTEAFFGQGTRLTVV.

The sample holds many counts of this clonotype. The chain recombines TRBV18 with TRBJ2-7, with D unclear. Trimming took off 6 bases at V and 5 bases at J, with 20 bases between the two ends. The CDR3 runs to 15 residues. Germline assignment: CDR1 KGHSH and CDR2 LQKENI. The CDR3 protein is CASSPRRYSPHEQYF. CDR3 sequence (DNA): TGTGCCAGCTCCCCCAGACGGTATTCCCCCCACGAGCAGTACTTC.

This clonotype has a count of ten or more. DNA of the CDR3: TGTGCCAGCAGCCAAGCGGGGGGGTGGGGCGAGCCGCAGTATTTT. Translating it yields CASSQAGGWGEPQYF. The chain combines TRBV4-2 with TRBJ2-3; the match to TRBD2 covers 8 bases. CDR3 length: 15 residues. CDR1 and CDR2 from the germline V gene are LGHNA and YNFKEQ. J lost 10 bases, V lost 1 base, and 10 bases had no gene match.

This clonotype was seen ten or more times. Here the CDR3 reads CATGWGLNEQFF. CDR3 in DNA: TGTGCCACGGGGTGGGGGCTCAATGAGCAGTTCTTC. The V call is TRBV12-3 or TRBV12-4, the J call TRBJ2-1; a weak D match, TRBD1 (6 bases). The CDR3 consists of 12 residues. V lost 10 bases to trimming and J lost 6 bases, with 13 bases between them.

There are a few counts of this clonotype. Being one base from a much bigger clone, this may be a read error. The chain links TRBV5-5 to TRBJ1-5; D call uncertain. This CDR3 spans 16 amino acids. Germline V gene data show CDR1 as SGHKS and CDR2 as YYEKEE (reference sequence). In DNA form, the CDR3 reads TGTGCCAGCAGCTCAATCAACGGGCATAGCAATCGGCCCCAGCATTTT. This codes for CASSSINGHSNRPQHF.